Below, one T cell receptor beta chain is given with its context. This sample is part of a study of cytomegalovirus exposure and HLA in healthy donors. CDR1 and CDR2 (germline): SGHTS, YDEGEE. The CDR3 covers 14 residues. V was cut by 4 bases and J by 4 bases, with 12 bases left in between. With 60 Vbeta and 13 Jbeta primers, the PCR was carried out. The repertoire was sequenced with immunoSEQ multiplex PCR; TCRdb's copy has only in-frame clones and lacks some. Of fewer than 200,000 clones in the sample, approximately 81% were seen once. The sequenced sample was PBMCs. The rearrangement links TRBV5-8 to TRBJ2-1; D is unresolved. The sequence came from a woman aged 30 to 39 in good health and CMV-seropositive. The CDR3 DNA sequence: TGTGCCAGCAGCCTGGGGTACGGGTACAATGAGCAGTTCTTC. Protein: CASSLGYGYNEQFF.